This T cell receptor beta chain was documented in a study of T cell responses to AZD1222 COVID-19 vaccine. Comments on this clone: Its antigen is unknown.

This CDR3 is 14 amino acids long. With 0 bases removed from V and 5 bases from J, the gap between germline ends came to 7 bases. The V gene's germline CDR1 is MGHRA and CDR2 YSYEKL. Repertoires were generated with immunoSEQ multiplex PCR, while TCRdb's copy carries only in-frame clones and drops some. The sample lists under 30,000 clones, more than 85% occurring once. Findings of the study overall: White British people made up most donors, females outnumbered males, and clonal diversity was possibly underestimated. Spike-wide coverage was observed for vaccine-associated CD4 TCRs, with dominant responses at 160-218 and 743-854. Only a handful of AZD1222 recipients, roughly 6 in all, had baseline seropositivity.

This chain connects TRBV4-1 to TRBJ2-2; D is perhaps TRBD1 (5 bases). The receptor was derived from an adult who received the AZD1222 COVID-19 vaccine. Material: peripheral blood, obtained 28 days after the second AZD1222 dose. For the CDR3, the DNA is TGCGCCAGCAGCCAAGACAGGGCTACCGGGGAGCTGTTTTTT. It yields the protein CASSQDRATGELFF.